These 18 T cell receptor beta chains originate from one sample sequenced in a study of blood T cell repertoires in COVID-19. Assay used: immunoSEQ multiplex PCR; TCRdb lists only in-frame clones, some missing. The table records some 96,000 clones, approximately 86% of them present only once. The sample taken for sequencing was peripheral blood. These receptors were obtained from a human donor in a cohort sampled during active COVID-19.

This chain uses TRBV6-5 with TRBJ1-1, with TRBD1 identical over 10 bases. Germline CDR1 reads MNHEY; CDR2 reads SVGAGI. J gave up 4 bases and V 5 bases, and 7 bases lay outside the gene matches. This CDR3 comprises 15 residues. CDR3 bases: TGTGCCAGCAGTCGCGGGACAGGGGTGGGCACTGAAGCTTTCTTT. Protein: CASSRGTGVGTEAFF.

The CDR3 spells CASSDPSGREGETQYF. For the CDR3, the DNA is TGTGCCAGCAGTGACCCTAGCGGGAGGGAAGGAGAGACCCAGTACTTC. The chain joins TRBV6-4 to TRBJ2-5, with 12 bases lining up with TRBD2. This CDR3 is 16 amino acids long. The J segment lost 4 bases and the V segment lost 2 bases, leaving 5 bases of the junction unmatched. CDR1 and CDR2 (germline): MRHNA, SNTAGT.

This clone is deemed medium-sized. The chain employs TRBV5-1 and TRBJ1-2, with D hard to call. The germline gives CDR1 SGHRS, CDR2 YFSETQ. The CDR3 contains 13 residues. V was trimmed by 0 bases and J by 2 bases, leaving 5 bases between them. This CDR3 reads CASSLDMNYGYTF. The CDR3 bases are TGCGCCAGCAGCTTGGATATGAACTATGGCTACACCTTC.

The V call is TRBV3-1 (or the pseudogene TRBV3-2), the J call TRBJ1-2; D gene ambiguous. This CDR3 has 12 amino acids. V shed 2 bases and J shed 10 bases, with 11 bases lying between them. Germline values: CDR1 LGHDT, CDR2 YNNKEL (reference sequence). CDR3 in DNA: TGTGCCAGCAGCCAATTGTCCTCTTTCTACACCTTC. It yields the protein CASSQLSSFYTF.

This chain joins TRBV5-1 and TRBJ2-5; 7 nucleotides line up with TRBD2. The germline V gene has CDR1 SGHRS and CDR2 YFSETQ. The CDR3 length is 14 residues. With V trimmed by 3 bases and J by 2 bases, 4 bases remained unmatched. Written as DNA, the CDR3 is TGCGCCAGCAGCTCCGGGGGAGGGCAAGAGACCCAGTACTTC. As protein: CASSSGGGQETQYF.

The chain joins TRBV19 to TRBJ2-5; D is possibly TRBD2 (7 bases). This CDR3 comprises 16 residues. Germline V gene sequence: CDR1 LNHDA, CDR2 SQIVND (reference sequence). V lost 1 base to trimming and J lost 5 bases, with 17 bases between them. The CDR3: CASSIGRGAGRETQYF. As DNA, the CDR3 is TGTGCCAGTAGTATAGGCCGGGGGGCTGGCCGGGAGACCCAGTACTTC. The full variable domain, completed using reference TRBV19 and TRBJ2-5, is DGGITQSPKYLFRKEGQNVTLSCEQNLNHDAMYWYRQDPGQGLRLIYYSQIVNDFQKGDIAEGYSVSREKKESFPLTVTSAQKNPTAFYLCASSIGRGAGRETQYFGPGTRLLVL.

V is TRBV5-4 and J is TRBJ2-1; possibly TRBD2 for D (5 bases). Trimming stripped 4 bases from V and 0 bases from J, with 17 bases between. Germline V CDR1 and CDR2: SGHNT, YYREEE (reference sequence). The CDR3 contains 17 residues. Here the CDR3 DNA reads TGTGCCAGCAGCCCGAGGGTACTTCCAAGCTCCTACAATGAGCAGTTCTTC. This sequence encodes CASSPRVLPSSYNEQFF.

The chain links TRBV5-6 to TRBJ2-1; TRBD2 matches at 12 bases. Germline V gene data show CDR1 as SGHDT and CDR2 as YYEEEE. CDR3 size: 16 residues. The V gene end was trimmed by 5 bases and the J gene end by 4 bases; junction bases not matched to a gene: 7. CDR3 region: CASRRLAGEGYNEQFF. Written as DNA, the CDR3 is TGTGCCAGCAGACGACTAGCGGGAGAGGGGTACAATGAGCAGTTCTTC. Using reference TRBV5-6 and TRBJ2-1 for the parts outside the CDR3, the full variable domain is DAGVTQSPTHLIKTRGQQVTLRCSPKSGHDTVSWYQQALGQGPQFIFQYYEEEERQRGNFPDRFSGHQFPNYSSELNVNALLLGDSALYLCASRRLAGEGYNEQFFGPGTRLTVL.

The V and J genes are TRBV13 and TRBJ2-7, with D possibly matching TRBD1 (6 bases). V gave up 5 bases and J gave up 8 bases, with 22 bases separating them. CDR1 PRHDT and CDR2 FYEKMQ come from the germline V gene (reference sequence). CDR3 length equals 15 residues. The CDR3 DNA follows: TGTGCCAGCAGCCTGAGGACAGACCCTCGTTCGCAGCAGTACTTC. It encodes CASSLRTDPRSQQYF.

V and J are TRBV11-1 and TRBJ1-1, with TRBD1 matching 9 bases. Looked up from germline, CDR1 is SGHAT and CDR2 is FQDESV (reference sequence). The V and J ends lost 5 bases and 11 bases, in that order; junction bases with no gene match: 3. The CDR3 has 11 amino acids. The CDR3 loop is CASSLQGAAFF. In nucleotides, the CDR3 is TGTGCCAGCAGCCTACAGGGGGCCGCTTTCTTT.

This chain connects TRBV4-2 to TRBJ2-7; D is ambiguous. Germline V CDR1 and CDR2: LGHNA, YNFKEQ. V was trimmed by 1 base and J by 2 bases, leaving 6 bases between them. The CDR3 sequence is 13 residues long. DNA of the CDR3: TGTGCCAGCAGCCAAGGTAGAGCCTACGAGCAGTACTTC. Amino acid sequence: CASSQGRAYEQYF.

The CDR3: CASSIVRTASNQPQHF. In DNA form, the CDR3 reads TGTGCCAGTAGTATAGTCCGGACAGCAAGCAATCAGCCCCAGCATTTT. V usage is TRBV19 and J usage is TRBJ1-5; weak D call: TRBD1 (6 bases). There are 16 residues in the CDR3. The germline gives CDR1 LNHDA, CDR2 SQIVND (reference sequence). Deletions cut 1 base from V and 1 base from J, with 11 bases between.

The rearrangement uses TRBV5-6 and TRBJ2-7, with 7 bases lining up with TRBD1. The CDR3 loop spans 16 amino acids. After removal of 1 base from V and 3 bases from J, the junction contained 10 bases not matched to a gene. From germline, CDR1 is SGHDT and CDR2 YYEEEE. CDR3 DNA sequence: TGTGCCAGCAGCTTGCCTTTTGGGACAGCTCTCTACGAGCAGTACTTC. This codes for CASSLPFGTALYEQYF.

The table lists this clone with a count of one. The rearrangement joins TRBV4-1 to TRBJ2-1; a possible D gene is TRBD1 (5 bases). V lost 0 bases, J lost 0 bases, and 12 bases lay in between. Per germline, CDR1 MGHRA and CDR2 YSYEKL. The CDR3 extends over 17 amino acids. CDR3 sequence reads: CASSQDPAGHSYNEQFF. CDR3 coding DNA: TGCGCCAGCAGCCAAGACCCTGCTGGACACTCCTACAATGAGCAGTTCTTC.

The rearrangement links TRBV3-1 (or the pseudogene TRBV3-2) to TRBJ2-1, with 7 bases matching TRBD1. V shed 3 bases, J shed 7 bases, and the junction held 6 bases outside the gene matches. Germline V gives CDR1 LGHDT, CDR2 YNNKEL (reference sequence). This CDR3 region has 14 residues. CDR3 coding DNA: TGTGCCAGCAGCCATAAATCCAGGGGGAATGAGCAGTTCTTC. Its protein product is CASSHKSRGNEQFF.

This sequence joins TRBV5-1 and TRBJ2-7; 9 positions match TRBD1. This CDR3 region has 14 residues. Germline V gene data show CDR1 as SGHRS and CDR2 as YFSETQ. V dropped 3 bases and J dropped 4; count of bases not matched to a gene: 5. The CDR3 region is CASSSGTGYYEQYF. Written as DNA, the CDR3 is TGCGCCAGCAGCTCCGGGACAGGGTATTACGAGCAGTACTTC. The full variable domain, with the rest looked up from reference TRBV5-1 and TRBJ2-7, is KAGVTQTPRYLIKTRGQQVTLSCSPISGHRSVSWYQQTPGQGLQFLFEYFSETQRNKGNFPGRFSGRQFSNSRSEMNVSTLELGDSALYLCASSSGTGYYEQYFGPGTRLTVT.

This chain uses TRBV7-8 with TRBJ2-1, with 7 nucleotides matching TRBD2. Germline V CDR1 and CDR2: SGHVS, FQNEAQ. The CDR3 sequence is 14 residues long. V trimming: 5 bases; J trimming: 3 bases; junction bases outside the gene matches: 4. As DNA, the CDR3 is TGTGCCAGCAGCCCAAGGACTAGCTACAATGAGCAGTTCTTC. Amino acids: CASSPRTSYNEQFF.

The gene calls are TRBV19 and TRBJ2-1, with 7 bases lining up with TRBD2. J lost 4 bases, V lost 6 bases, and 6 bases had no gene match. The CDR3 consists of 14 residues. Looked up from germline, CDR1 is LNHDA and CDR2 is SQIVND (reference sequence). The CDR3 bases are TGTGCCAGTAGGGTAGCGGGTTATTACAATGAGCAGTTCTTC. Protein: CASRVAGYYNEQFF.